What follows describes a single T cell receptor beta chain. The antigen remains undetermined. The CDR3 regions of TCR beta were amplified from RNA transcripts. A set of HTBI primers served as the primers for a first-round RT-PCR of the TCR CDR3. TCRdb recomputed calls from the multiplex PCR reads with MiXCR, one row per CDR3 protein. The data hold about 600,000 distinct CDR3 sequences, with 15% to 20% observed a single time. CDR3 size: 15 residues. V lost 4 bases and J lost 7, with 19 bases in between. Germline CDR1 is GTSNPN and CDR2 is SVGIG (reference sequence). The data derive from a study of T cells in Graves' hyperthyroidism and ophthalmopathy. Study outcomes and limitations: Among clonotypes expanded in thyroid above 0.001, most were also found in blood.

The sequence derives from a woman aged 40 to 50 with Graves' ophthalmopathy. Sequences were obtained from blood. The V call is TRBV30, the J call TRBJ2-2; D may be TRBD2 (6 bases). CDR3 sequence: CAWTLGGPAIGELFF. The CDR3 nucleotides read TGTGCCTGGACCCTCGGGGGTCCAGCAATCGGGGAGCTGTTTTTT.